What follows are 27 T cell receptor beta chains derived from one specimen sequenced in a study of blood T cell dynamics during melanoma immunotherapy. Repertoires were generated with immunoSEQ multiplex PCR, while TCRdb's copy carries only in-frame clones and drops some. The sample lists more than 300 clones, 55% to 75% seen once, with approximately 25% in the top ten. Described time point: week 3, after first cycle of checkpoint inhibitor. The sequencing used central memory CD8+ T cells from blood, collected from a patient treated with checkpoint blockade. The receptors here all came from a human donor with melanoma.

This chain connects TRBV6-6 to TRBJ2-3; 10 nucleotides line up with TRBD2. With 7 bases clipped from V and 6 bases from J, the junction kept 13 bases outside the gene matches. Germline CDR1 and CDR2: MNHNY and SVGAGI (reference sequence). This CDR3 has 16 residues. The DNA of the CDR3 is TGTGCCAGCAAGGCCTCTAGCGGGAGCCAGGGGGATACGCAGTATTTT. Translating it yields CASKASSGSQGDTQYF.

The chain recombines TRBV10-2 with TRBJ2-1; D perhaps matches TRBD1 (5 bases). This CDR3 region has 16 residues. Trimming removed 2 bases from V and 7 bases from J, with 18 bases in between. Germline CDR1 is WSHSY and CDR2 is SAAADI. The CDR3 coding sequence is TGCGCCAGCAGTGAGGGGTCCAGGGTTGGGAAGAATGAGCAGTTCTTC. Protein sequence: CASSEGSRVGKNEQFF.

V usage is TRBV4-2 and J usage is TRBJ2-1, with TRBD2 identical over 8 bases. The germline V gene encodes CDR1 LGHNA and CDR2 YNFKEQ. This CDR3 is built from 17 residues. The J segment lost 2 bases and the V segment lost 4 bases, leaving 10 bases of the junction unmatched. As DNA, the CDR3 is TGTGCCAGCAGCCTTAAAAGGGCGGGAGGCCCCTACAATGAGCAGTTCTTC. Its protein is CASSLKRAGGPYNEQFF.

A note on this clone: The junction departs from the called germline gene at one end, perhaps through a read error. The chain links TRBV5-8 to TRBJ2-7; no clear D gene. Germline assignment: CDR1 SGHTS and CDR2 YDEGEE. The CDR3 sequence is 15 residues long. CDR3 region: CASSQGVDASYEQYF. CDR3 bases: TGCGCCAGCAGCCAAGGTGTGGACGCGTCCTACGAGCAGTACTTC.

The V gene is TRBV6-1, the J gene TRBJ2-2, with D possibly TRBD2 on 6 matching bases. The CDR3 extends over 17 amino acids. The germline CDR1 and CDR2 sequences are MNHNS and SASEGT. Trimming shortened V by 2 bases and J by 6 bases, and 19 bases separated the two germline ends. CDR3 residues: CASSEKADGSTAGELFF. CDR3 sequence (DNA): TGTGCCAGCAGTGAAAAAGCGGACGGGAGTACGGCCGGGGAGCTGTTTTTT.

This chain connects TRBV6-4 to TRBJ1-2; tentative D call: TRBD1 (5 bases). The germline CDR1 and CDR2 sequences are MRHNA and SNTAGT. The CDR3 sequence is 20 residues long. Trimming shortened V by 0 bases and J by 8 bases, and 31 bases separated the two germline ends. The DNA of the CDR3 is TGTGCCAGCAGTGACTCTGGAGTCCCGTTCAAAGGGGAATTGGGACGAGGCTACACCTTC. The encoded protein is CASSDSGVPFKGELGRGYTF.

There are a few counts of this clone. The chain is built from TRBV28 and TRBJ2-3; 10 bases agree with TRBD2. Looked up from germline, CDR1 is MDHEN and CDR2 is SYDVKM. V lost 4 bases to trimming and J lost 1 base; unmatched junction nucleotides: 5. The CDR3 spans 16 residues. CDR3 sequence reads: CASSYPLAGGTDTQYF. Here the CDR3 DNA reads TGTGCCAGCAGTTACCCCCTAGCGGGAGGCACAGATACGCAGTATTTT. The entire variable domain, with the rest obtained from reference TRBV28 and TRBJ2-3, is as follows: DVKVTQSSRYLVKRTGEKVFLECVQDMDHENMFWYRQDPGLGLRLIYFSYDVKMKEKGDIPEGYSVSREKKERFSLILESASTNQTSMYLCASSYPLAGGTDTQYFGPGTRLTVL.

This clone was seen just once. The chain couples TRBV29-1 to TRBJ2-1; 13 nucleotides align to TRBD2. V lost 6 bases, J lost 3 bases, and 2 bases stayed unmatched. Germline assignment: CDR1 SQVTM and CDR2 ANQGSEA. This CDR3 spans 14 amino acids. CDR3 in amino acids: CSVGLAGDYNEQFF. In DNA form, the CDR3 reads TGCAGCGTCGGACTAGCGGGAGACTACAATGAGCAGTTCTTC.

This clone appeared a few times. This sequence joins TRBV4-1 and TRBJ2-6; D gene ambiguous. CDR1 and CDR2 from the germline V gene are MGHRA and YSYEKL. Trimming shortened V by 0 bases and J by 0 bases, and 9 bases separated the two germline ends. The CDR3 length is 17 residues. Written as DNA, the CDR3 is TGCGCCAGCAGCCAAGAACCTCTTCCCTCTGGGGCCAACGTCCTGACTTTC. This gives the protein CASSQEPLPSGANVLTF.

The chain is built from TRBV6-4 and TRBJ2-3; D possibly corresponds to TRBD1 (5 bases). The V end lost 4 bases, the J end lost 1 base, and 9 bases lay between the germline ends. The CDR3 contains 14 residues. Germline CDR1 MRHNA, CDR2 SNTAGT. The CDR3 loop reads CASSAQDGTDTQYF. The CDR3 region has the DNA TGTGCCAGCAGTGCACAGGATGGCACAGATACGCAGTATTTT.

The CDR3: CASSQDNLGSPLHF. In nucleotides, the CDR3 is TGCGCCAGCAGCCAAGACAATCTTGGTTCACCCCTCCACTTT. The chain recombines TRBV4-3 with TRBJ1-6; D uncertain. Germline CDR1 is LGHNA and CDR2 is YSLEER. This CDR3 region has 14 residues. The ends were cut back, 0 bases at V and 9 bases at J, with 9 bases in the middle.

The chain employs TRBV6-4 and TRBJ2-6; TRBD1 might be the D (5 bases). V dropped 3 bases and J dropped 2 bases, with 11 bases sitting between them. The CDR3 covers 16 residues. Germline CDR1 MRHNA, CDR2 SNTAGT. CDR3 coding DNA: TGTGCCAGCAGTGATGGGGCACAGGCTGGGGCCAACGTCCTGACTTTC. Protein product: CASSDGAQAGANVLTF.

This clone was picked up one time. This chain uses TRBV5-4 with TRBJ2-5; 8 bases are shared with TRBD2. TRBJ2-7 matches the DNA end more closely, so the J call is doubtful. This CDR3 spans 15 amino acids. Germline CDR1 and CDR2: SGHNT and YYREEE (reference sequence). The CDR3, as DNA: TGTGCCAGCAGCCGGAGAGGGCGGGAGGAACGCGAGCAGTACTTC. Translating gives CASSRRGREEREQYF.

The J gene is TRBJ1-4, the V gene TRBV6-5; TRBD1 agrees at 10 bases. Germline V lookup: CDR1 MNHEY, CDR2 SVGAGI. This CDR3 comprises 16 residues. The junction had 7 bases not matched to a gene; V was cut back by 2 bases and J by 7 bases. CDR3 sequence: CASSYTPGQGSEKLFF. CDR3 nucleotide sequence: TGTGCCAGCAGTTACACGCCGGGACAGGGGAGTGAAAAACTGTTTTTT.

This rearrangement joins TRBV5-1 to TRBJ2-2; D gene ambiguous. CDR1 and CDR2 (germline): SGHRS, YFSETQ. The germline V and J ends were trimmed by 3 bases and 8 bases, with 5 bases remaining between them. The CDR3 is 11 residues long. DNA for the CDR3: TGCGCCAGCAGCTATGGAGGGGAGCTGTTTTTT. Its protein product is CASSYGGELFF. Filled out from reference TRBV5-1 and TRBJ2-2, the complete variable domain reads KAGVTQTPRYLIKTRGQQVTLSCSPISGHRSVSWYQQTPGQGLQFLFEYFSETQRNKGNFPGRFSGRQFSNSRSEMNVSTLELGDSALYLCASSYGGELFFGEGSRLTVL.

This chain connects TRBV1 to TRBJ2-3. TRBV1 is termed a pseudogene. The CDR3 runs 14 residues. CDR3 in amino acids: CTSSQARASDTQYF. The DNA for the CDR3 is TGCACCAGCAGCCAAGCTAGGGCCTCCGATACGCAGTATTTT.

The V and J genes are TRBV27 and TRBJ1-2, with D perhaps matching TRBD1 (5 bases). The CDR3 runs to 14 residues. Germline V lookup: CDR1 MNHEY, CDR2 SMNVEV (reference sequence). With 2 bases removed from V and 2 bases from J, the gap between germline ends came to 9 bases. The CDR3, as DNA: TGTGCCAGCAGTTTACAGGGAGGCAACTATGGCTACACCTTC. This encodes CASSLQGGNYGYTF.

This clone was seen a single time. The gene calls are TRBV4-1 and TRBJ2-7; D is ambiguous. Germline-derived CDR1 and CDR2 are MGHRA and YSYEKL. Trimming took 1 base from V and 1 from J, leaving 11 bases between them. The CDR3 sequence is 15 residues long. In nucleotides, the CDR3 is TGCGCCAGCAGCCAAGGTGTGGACGCGTCCTACGAGCAGTACTTC. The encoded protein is CASSQGVDASYEQYF.

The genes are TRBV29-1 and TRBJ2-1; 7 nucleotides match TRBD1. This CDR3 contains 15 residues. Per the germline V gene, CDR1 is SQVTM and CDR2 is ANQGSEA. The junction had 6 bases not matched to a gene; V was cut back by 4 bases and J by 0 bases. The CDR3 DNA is TGCAGCGTTGTAGGACAGGACACCTCCTACAATGAGCAGTTCTTC. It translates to CSVVGQDTSYNEQFF.

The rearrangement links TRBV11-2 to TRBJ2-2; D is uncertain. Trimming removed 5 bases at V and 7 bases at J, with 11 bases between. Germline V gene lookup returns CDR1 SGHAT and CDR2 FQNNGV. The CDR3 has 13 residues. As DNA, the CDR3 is TGTGCCAGCAGCCTAAGGGTCGACGGGGAGCTGTTTTTT. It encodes CASSLRVDGELFF.

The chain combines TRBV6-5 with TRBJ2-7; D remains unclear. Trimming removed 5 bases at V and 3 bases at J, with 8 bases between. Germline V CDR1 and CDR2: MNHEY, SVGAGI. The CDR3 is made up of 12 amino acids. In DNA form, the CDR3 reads TGTGCCAGCAGTGAGGACGGCTACGAGCAGTACTTC. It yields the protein CASSEDGYEQYF.

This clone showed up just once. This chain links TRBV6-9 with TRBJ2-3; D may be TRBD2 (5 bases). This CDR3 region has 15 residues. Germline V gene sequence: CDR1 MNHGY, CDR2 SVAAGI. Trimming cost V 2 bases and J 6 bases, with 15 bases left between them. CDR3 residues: CASSYRSGTSDTQYF. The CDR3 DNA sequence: TGTGCCAGCAGTTATCGGTCGGGAACGTCTGATACGCAGTATTTT.

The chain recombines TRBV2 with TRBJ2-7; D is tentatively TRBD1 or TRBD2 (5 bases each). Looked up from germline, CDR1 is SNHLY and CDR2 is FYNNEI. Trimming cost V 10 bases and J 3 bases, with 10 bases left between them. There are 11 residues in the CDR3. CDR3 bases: TGTGCCACTGGGGGTAACTACGAGCAGTACTTC. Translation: CATGGNYEQYF.

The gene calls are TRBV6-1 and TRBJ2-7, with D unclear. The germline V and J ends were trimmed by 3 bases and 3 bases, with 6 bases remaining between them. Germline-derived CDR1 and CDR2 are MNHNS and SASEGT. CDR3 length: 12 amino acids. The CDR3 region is CASSEDGYEQYF. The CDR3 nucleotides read TGTGCCAGCAGTGAGGACGGCTACGAGCAGTACTTC.

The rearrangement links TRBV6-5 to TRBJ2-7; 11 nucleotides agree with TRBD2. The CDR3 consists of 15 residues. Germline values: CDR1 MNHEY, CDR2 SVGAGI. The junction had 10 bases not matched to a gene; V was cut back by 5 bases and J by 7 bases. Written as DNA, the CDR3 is TGTGCCAGCAGTGCCAAGACTAGCGGGATCGCGGAGCAGTACTTC. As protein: CASSAKTSGIAEQYF.

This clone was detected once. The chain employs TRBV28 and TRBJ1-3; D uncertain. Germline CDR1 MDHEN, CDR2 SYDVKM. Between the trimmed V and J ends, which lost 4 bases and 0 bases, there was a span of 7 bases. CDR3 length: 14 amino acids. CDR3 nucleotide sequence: TGTGCCAGCAGTTCGGCGGACTCTGGAAACACCATATATTTT. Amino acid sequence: CASSSADSGNTIYF.

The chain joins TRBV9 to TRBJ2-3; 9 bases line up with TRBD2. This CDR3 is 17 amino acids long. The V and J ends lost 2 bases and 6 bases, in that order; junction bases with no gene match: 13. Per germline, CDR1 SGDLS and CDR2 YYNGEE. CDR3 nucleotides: TGTGCCAGCAGCGTCGAATCTGCGGGAGGGGCTAGCGATACGCAGTATTTT. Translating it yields CASSVESAGGASDTQYF.